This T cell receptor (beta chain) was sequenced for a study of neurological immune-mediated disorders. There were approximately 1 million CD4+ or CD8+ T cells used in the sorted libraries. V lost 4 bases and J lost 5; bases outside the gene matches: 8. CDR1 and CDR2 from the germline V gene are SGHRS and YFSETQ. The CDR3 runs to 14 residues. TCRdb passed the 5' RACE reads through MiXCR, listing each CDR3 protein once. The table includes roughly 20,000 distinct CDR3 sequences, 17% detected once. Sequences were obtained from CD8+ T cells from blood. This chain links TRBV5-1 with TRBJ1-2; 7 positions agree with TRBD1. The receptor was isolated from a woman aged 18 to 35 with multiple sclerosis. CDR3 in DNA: TGCGCCAGCAGCCTCTCCGGGACAGATTATGGCTACACCTTC. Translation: CASSLSGTDYGYTF.